This entry features one TCR beta chain sequence. Its antigen remains unidentified. The entry originates in a study of T cells in Graves' hyperthyroidism and ophthalmopathy. Study-wide results and limits: Ophthalmopathy was identified by the model a median approximately 6.4 months ahead of onset. Most thyroid-expanded clonotypes above 0.001 were also found in blood.

If no ophthalmopathy progression occurred within 18 months, Graves' hyperthyroidism was stable. The hyperthyroidism patients had all been newly diagnosed, and their disease duration was under 2 months. Their ages ranged from 18 to 65 years. Template material for amplifying TCR beta CDR3 regions consisted of RNA transcripts. First-round RT-PCR targeting the TCR CDR3 was performed with the HTBI primer set. From the multiplex PCR reads, TCRdb called clonotypes with MiXCR, one entry per CDR3 protein. This table holds approximately 300,000 distinct CDR3 sequences, roughly 17% found once. This CDR3 region has 15 residues. From germline, CDR1 is MNHEY and CDR2 SVGEGT. V lost 4 bases and J lost 9; bases outside the gene matches: 7.

Source material: blood. The clonotype comes from a young man with Graves' hyperthyroidism. The chain joins TRBV6-2 or TRBV6-3 to TRBJ2-1; TRBD2 matches 12 bases. The CDR3 bases are TGTGCCAGCAGTTTCCTAGCGGGAGGGCCTACTGAGCAGTTCTTC. Amino acids: CASSFLAGGPTEQFF.